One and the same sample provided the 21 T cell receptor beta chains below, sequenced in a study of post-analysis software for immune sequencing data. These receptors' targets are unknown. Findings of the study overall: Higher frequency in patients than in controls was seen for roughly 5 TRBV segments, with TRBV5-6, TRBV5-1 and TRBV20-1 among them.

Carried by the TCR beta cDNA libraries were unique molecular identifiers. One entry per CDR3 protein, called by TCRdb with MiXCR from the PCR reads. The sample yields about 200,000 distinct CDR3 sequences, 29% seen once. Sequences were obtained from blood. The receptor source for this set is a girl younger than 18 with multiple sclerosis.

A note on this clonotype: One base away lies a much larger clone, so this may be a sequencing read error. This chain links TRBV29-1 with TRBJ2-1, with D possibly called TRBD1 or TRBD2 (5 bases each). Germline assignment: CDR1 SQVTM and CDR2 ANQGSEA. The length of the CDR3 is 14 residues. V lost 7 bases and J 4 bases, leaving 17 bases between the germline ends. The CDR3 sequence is CSAVGRELYNEQFF. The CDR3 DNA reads TGCAGCGCTGTGGGCAGGGAGCTGTACAATGAGCAGTTCTTC.

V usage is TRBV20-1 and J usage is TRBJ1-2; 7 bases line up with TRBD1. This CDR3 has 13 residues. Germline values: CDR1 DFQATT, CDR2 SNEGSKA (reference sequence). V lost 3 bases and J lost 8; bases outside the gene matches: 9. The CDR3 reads CSASPTGPGGYTF. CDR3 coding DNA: TGCAGTGCTAGCCCGACAGGGCCGGGAGGCTACACCTTC.

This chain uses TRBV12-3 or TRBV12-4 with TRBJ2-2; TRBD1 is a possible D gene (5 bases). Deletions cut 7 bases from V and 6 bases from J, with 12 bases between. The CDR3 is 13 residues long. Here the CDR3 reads CASTTQGSGELFF. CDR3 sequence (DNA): TGTGCCAGCACTACCCAGGGCTCCGGGGAGCTGTTTTTT.

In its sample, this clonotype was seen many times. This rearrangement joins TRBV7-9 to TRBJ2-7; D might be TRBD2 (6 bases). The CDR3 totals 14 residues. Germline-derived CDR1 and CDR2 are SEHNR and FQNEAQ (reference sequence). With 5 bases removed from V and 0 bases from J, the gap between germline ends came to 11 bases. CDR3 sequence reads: CASSRGGVSYEQYF. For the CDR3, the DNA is TGTGCCAGCAGCAGGGGCGGGGTCTCCTACGAGCAGTACTTC.

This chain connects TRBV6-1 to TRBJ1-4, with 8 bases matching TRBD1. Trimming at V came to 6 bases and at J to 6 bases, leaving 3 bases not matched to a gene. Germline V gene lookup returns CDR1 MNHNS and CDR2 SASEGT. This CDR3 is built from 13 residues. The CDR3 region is CASSRGLDEKLFF. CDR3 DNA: TGTGCCAGCAGCAGGGGGCTGGATGAAAAACTGTTTTTT.

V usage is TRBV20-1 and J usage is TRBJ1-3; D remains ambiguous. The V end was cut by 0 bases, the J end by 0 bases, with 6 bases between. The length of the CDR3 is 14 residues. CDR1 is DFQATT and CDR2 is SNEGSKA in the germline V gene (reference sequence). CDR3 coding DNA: TGCAGTGCTAGAGAGTGGAGCTCTGGAAACACCATATATTTT. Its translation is CSAREWSSGNTIYF.

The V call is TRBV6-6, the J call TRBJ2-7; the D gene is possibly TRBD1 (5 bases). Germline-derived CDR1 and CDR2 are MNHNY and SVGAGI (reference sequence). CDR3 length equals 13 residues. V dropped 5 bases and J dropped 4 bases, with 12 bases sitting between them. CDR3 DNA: TGTGCCAGCAGTCCGTCAAGGGGTTACGAGCAGTACTTC. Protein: CASSPSRGYEQYF.

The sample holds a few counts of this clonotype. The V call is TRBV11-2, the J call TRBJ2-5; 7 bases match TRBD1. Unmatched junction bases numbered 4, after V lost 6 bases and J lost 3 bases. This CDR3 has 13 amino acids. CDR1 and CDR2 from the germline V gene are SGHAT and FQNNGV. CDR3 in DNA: TGTGCCAGCAGGCCTGGACAGGAAGAGACCCAGTACTTC. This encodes CASRPGQEETQYF.

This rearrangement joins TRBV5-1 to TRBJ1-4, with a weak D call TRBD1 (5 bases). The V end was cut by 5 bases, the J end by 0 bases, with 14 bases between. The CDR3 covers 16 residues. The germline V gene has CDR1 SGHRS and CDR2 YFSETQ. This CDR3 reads CASREIKGATNEKLFF. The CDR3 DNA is TGCGCCAGCAGAGAGATTAAAGGGGCAACTAATGAAAAACTGTTTTTT. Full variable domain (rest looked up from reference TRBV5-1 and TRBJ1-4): KAGVTQTPRYLIKTRGQQVTLSCSPISGHRSVSWYQQTPGQGLQFLFEYFSETQRNKGNFPGRFSGRQFSNSRSEMNVSTLELGDSALYLCASREIKGATNEKLFFGSGTQLSVL.

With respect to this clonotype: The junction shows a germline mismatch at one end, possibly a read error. The DNA for the CDR3 is TGCGCCAGCAGATTGGGACAGGGGTCCACGCAGTTCTTC. Its protein is CASRLGQGSTQFF. The V gene is TRBV5-1, the J gene TRBJ2-1; 10 bases are a match to TRBD1. Germline CDR1 and CDR2: SGHRS and YFSETQ. The length of the CDR3 is 13 residues.

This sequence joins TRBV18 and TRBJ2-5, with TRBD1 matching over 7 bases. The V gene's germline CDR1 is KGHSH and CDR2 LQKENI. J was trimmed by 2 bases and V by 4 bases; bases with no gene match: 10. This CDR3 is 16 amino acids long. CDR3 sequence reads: CASSQGIRDSQETQYF. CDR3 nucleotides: TGTGCCAGCTCACAGGGGATCCGGGACAGTCAAGAGACCCAGTACTTC.

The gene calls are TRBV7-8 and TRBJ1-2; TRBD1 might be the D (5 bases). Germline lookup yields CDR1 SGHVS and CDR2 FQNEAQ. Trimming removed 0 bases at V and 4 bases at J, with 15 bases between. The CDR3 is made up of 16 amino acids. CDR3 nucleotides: TGTGCCAGCAGCTTAGCGATAGGGGACGCGGGCTATGGCTACACCTTC. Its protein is CASSLAIGDAGYGYTF.

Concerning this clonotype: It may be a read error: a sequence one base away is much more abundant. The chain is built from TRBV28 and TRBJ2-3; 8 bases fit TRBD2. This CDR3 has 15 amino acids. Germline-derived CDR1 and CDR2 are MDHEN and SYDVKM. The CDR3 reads CAGSPPGGSTDTQYF. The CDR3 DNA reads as TGTGCCGGCAGTCCACCGGGAGGGAGCACAGATACGCAGTATTTT. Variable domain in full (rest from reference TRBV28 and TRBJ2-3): DVKVTQSSRYLVKRTGEKVFLECVQDMDHENMFWYRQDPGLGLRLIYFSYDVKMKEKGDIPEGYSVSREKKERFSLILESASTNQTSMYLCAGSPPGGSTDTQYFGPGTRLTVL.

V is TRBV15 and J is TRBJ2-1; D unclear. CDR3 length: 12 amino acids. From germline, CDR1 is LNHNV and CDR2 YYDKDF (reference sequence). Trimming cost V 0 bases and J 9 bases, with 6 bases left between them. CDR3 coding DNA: TGTGCCACCAGCAGAGATTGGGGTGAGCAGTTCTTC. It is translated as CATSRDWGEQFF.

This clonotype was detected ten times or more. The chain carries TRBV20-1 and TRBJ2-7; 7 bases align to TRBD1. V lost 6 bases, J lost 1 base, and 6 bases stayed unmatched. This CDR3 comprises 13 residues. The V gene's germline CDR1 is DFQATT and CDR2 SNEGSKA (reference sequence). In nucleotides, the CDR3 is TGCAGTGCCACGGACAGGCCTTCCTACGAGCAGTACTTC. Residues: CSATDRPSYEQYF.

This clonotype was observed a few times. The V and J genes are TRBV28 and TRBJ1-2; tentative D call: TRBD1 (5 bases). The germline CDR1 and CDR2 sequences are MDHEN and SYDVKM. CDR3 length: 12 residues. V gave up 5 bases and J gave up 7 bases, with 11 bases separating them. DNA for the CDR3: TGTGCCAGCAGTACAGGTTTCTTTGGCTACACCTTC. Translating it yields CASSTGFFGYTF.

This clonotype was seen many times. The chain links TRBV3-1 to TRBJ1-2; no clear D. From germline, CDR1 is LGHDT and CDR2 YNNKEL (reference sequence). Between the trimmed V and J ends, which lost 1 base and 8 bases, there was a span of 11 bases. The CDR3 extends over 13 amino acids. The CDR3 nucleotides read TGTGCCAGCAGCCAAGCCCCTCAGAGGGGCTACACCTTC. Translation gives CASSQAPQRGYTF.

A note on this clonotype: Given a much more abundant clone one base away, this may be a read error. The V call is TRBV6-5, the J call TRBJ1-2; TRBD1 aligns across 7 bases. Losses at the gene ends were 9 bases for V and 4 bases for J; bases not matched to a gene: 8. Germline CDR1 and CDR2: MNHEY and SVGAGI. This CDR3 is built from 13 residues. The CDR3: CARRKQGIYGYTF. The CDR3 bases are TGTGCCAGGAGAAAACAGGGGATCTATGGCTACACCTTC.

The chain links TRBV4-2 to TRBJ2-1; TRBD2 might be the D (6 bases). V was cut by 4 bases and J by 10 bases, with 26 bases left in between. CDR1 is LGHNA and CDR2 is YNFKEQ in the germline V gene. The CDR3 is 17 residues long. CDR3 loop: CASSPRRSGTAGPEQFF. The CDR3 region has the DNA TGTGCCAGCAGCCCGCGTAGATCGGGGACTGCCGGCCCGGAGCAGTTCTTC.

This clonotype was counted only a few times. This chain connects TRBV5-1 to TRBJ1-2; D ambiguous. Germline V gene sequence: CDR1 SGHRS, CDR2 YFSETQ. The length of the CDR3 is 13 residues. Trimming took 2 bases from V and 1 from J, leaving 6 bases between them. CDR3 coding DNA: TGCGCCAGCAGCTTAGAGATTAACTATGGCTACACCTTC. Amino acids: CASSLEINYGYTF.

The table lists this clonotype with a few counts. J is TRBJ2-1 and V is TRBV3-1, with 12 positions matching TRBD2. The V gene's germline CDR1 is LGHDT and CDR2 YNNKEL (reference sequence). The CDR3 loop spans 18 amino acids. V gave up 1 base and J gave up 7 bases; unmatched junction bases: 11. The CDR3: CASSQATSGRFPGNEQFF. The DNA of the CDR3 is TGTGCCAGCAGCCAAGCGACTAGCGGGAGATTCCCGGGGAATGAGCAGTTCTTC.